Following are 21 T cell receptor beta chains from one sample sequenced in a study of blood T cell repertoires in COVID-19. Method: immunoSEQ multiplex PCR; TCRdb's copy keeps in-frame clones and lacks some. The table has about 330,000 clones, approximately 88% seen once. The sequenced sample consisted of PBMCs or T cells enriched from blood (not recorded which). The receptor source for this set is a man aged 25 to 45 who had recovered from COVID-19.

V gene TRBV5-5 combines with J gene TRBJ2-3; D is unclear. V was cut by 2 bases and J by 4 bases, with 8 bases left in between. The length of the CDR3 is 13 residues. Per the germline V gene, CDR1 is SGHKS and CDR2 is YYEKEE (reference sequence). The DNA for the CDR3 is TGTGCCAGCAGCTTATTCGGGTCAGATACGCAGTATTTT. Protein product: CASSLFGSDTQYF. Full variable domain (remainder filled in from reference TRBV5-5 and TRBJ2-3): DAGVTQSPTHLIKTRGQQVTLRCSPISGHKSVSWYQQVLGQGPQFIFQYYEKEERGRGNFPDRFSARQFPNYSSELNVNALLLGDSALYLCASSLFGSDTQYFGPGTRLTVL.

The chain has TRBV7-6 and TRBJ2-3; maybe TRBD2 (6 bases). The CDR3 is 15 residues long. Per the germline V gene, CDR1 is SGHVS and CDR2 is FNYEAQ. With 1 base removed from V and 0 bases from J, the gap between germline ends came to 8 bases. CDR3: CASSLVGSSTDTQYF. For the CDR3, the DNA is TGTGCCAGCAGCTTAGTCGGGAGTAGCACAGATACGCAGTATTTT.

The chain recombines TRBV19 with TRBJ1-5, with TRBD1 identical over 7 bases. Germline CDR1 LNHDA, CDR2 SQIVND (reference sequence). With V trimmed by 6 bases and J by 1 base, 15 bases remained unmatched. This CDR3 comprises 18 residues. CDR3 in amino acids: CASRHKGSDRASNQPQHF. In nucleotides, the CDR3 is TGTGCCAGTAGACACAAGGGGAGTGACAGGGCGAGCAATCAGCCCCAGCATTTT.

This rearrangement joins TRBV3-1 (or the pseudogene TRBV3-2) to TRBJ2-7; D is perhaps TRBD2 (5 bases). Germline CDR1 is LGHDT and CDR2 is YNNKEL (reference sequence). The CDR3 contains 14 residues. Trimming cost V 1 base and J 4 bases, with 11 bases left between them. The CDR3 sequence: CASSQVLVKYEQYF. DNA of the CDR3: TGTGCCAGCAGCCAAGTACTAGTAAAATACGAGCAGTACTTC.

As regards this clone: One junction end disagrees with the germline gene, perhaps due to a read error. The V gene is TRBV7-8, the J gene TRBJ2-5; TRBD2 matches 10 bases. The length of the CDR3 is 14 residues. Germline V lookup: CDR1 SGHVS, CDR2 FQNEAQ. CDR3 in amino acids: CASSLAGVVETQYF. The DNA for the CDR3 is TGTGCCAGCAGCCTAGCGGGAGTAGTTGAGACCCAGTACTTC.

The chain is built from TRBV7-9 and TRBJ1-2; 8 bases match TRBD1. Germline assignment: CDR1 SEHNR and CDR2 FQNEAQ (reference sequence). The CDR3 consists of 12 residues. Trimming removed 5 bases from V and 10 bases from J; junction bases left unmatched: 6. The CDR3: CASSLRQGIYTF. The DNA for the CDR3 is TGTGCCAGCAGCCTTCGACAGGGGATCTACACCTTC.

This clone showed up just once. The chain has TRBV5-6 and TRBJ1-6; 10 bases match TRBD1. Germline V gives CDR1 SGHDT, CDR2 YYEEEE. This CDR3 has 15 amino acids. Losses at the gene ends were 5 bases for V and 10 bases for J; bases not matched to a gene: 9. CDR3 bases: TGTGCCAGCAGACGGGGACAGGGGCTGGAGTCACCCCTCCACTTT. It specifies CASRRGQGLESPLHF.

The chain carries TRBV9 and TRBJ2-3; D is perhaps TRBD1 (5 bases). V shed 0 bases and J shed 2 bases, with 10 bases lying between them. Per germline, CDR1 SGDLS and CDR2 YYNGEE. CDR3 size: 15 residues. CDR3 bases: TGTGCCAGCAGCGTAGATGGGGCAGCCACAGATACGCAGTATTTT. It yields the protein CASSVDGAATDTQYF.

The chain joins TRBV6-5 to TRBJ1-4, with D perhaps matching TRBD1 (6 bases). In germline, CDR1 is MNHEY, CDR2 SVGAGI. The length of the CDR3 is 13 residues. V lost 6 bases and J 8 bases, leaving 13 bases between the germline ends. This chain's CDR3 is CASSRGREEKLFF. The CDR3, as DNA: TGTGCCAGCAGCAGGGGAAGGGAGGAAAAACTGTTTTTT.

This sequence joins TRBV5-4 and TRBJ1-2; D may be TRBD1 (6 bases). Germline assignment: CDR1 SGHNT and CDR2 YYREEE (reference sequence). V gave up 2 bases and J gave up 0 bases, with 20 bases separating them. This CDR3 spans 18 amino acids. CDR3 sequence: CASSFPGTLGFSNYGYTF. In DNA, the CDR3 is TGTGCCAGCAGCTTTCCCGGGACACTCGGCTTCTCTAACTATGGCTACACCTTC.

This chain links TRBV5-1 with TRBJ2-5; 10 bases line up with TRBD1. Germline assignment: CDR1 SGHRS and CDR2 YFSETQ. This CDR3 has 15 residues. Trimming took 4 bases from V and 5 from J; bases not matched to a gene: 8. CDR3 sequence reads: CASSGGQGSGETQYF. The CDR3 coding sequence is TGCGCCAGCAGCGGGGGACAGGGGAGCGGGGAGACCCAGTACTTC.

The chain joins TRBV5-4 to TRBJ1-6, with 7 bases identical to TRBD1. The trim removed 0 bases at V and 7 bases at J, leaving 1 base unmatched. CDR1 and CDR2 (germline): SGHNT, YYREEE (reference sequence). The CDR3 length is 14 residues. The CDR3 nucleotides are TGTGCCAGCAGCTTGGCGGACAGGAATTCACCCCTCCACTTT. This encodes CASSLADRNSPLHF.

V usage is TRBV29-1 and J usage is TRBJ1-1; D unclear. The V gene's germline CDR1 is SQVTM and CDR2 ANQGSEA. The CDR3 covers 11 residues. Trimming pared 0 bases from V and 11 bases from J, leaving 10 bases between. The CDR3 sequence: CSVEEGRRAFF. The CDR3, as DNA: TGCAGCGTTGAAGAAGGCAGGAGGGCTTTCTTT.

The chain uses TRBV2 and TRBJ2-7; 8 nucleotides align to TRBD2. Germline loops: CDR1 SNHLY, CDR2 FYNNEI. With V trimmed by 7 bases and J by 3 bases, 14 bases remained unmatched. The CDR3 has 16 amino acids. The CDR3 region is CASMVPRGGENYEQYF. DNA of the CDR3: TGTGCCAGCATGGTCCCACGGGGGGGTGAGAACTACGAGCAGTACTTC.

The J gene is TRBJ1-1, the V gene TRBV5-5; D uncertain. V dropped 2 bases and J dropped 1 base, with 9 bases sitting between them. CDR3 size: 14 residues. Germline V gene lookup returns CDR1 SGHKS and CDR2 YYEKEE (reference sequence). CDR3 coding DNA: TGTGCCAGCAGCTTTTTTCAGAAGAACACTGAAGCTTTCTTT. Encoded protein: CASSFFQKNTEAFF.

This chain uses TRBV6-5 with TRBJ2-3; 8 nucleotides align to TRBD1. V was pared by 2 bases and J by 3 bases, with 7 bases of the junction left unmatched. The CDR3 has 16 residues. The germline V gene has CDR1 MNHEY and CDR2 SVGAGI. The CDR3 here is CASSYGQGEGTDTQYF. The DNA of the CDR3 is TGTGCCAGCAGTTACGGACAGGGTGAGGGAACAGATACGCAGTATTTT.

The chain has TRBV11-2 and TRBJ1-4, with D uncertain. The germline V gene has CDR1 SGHAT and CDR2 FQNNGV. V gave up 3 bases and J gave up 8 bases, with 10 bases separating them. There are 13 residues in the CDR3. The CDR3, as DNA: TGTGCCAGCAGCTTCGGGGTACGGGAAAAACTGTTTTTT. It is translated as CASSFGVREKLFF.

This chain joins TRBV28 and TRBJ1-4, with D maybe TRBD1 (6 bases). The CDR3 covers 14 residues. CDR1 MDHEN and CDR2 SYDVKM come from the germline V gene. The germline V and J ends were trimmed by 6 bases and 9 bases, with 17 bases remaining between them. CDR3 sequence (DNA): TGTGCCAGCAGCCTTAGGGACACGACGCAAAAACTGTTTTTT. Protein product: CASSLRDTTQKLFF.

This clone was observed a single time. V gene TRBV11-3 combines with J gene TRBJ2-3, with a weak D call TRBD1 (6 bases). Germline V gene sequence: CDR1 SGHNT, CDR2 YENEEA. The CDR3 covers 14 residues. V dropped 3 bases and J dropped 3 bases, with 10 bases sitting between them. Here the CDR3 DNA reads TGTGCCAGCAGCTTCCAGGGGTCGACAGATACGCAGTATTTT. Encoded protein: CASSFQGSTDTQYF.

CDR3 amino acids: CASSDEGSHYEQYF. CDR3 coding DNA: TGTGCCAGCAGTGATGAGGGATCCCACTACGAGCAGTACTTC. The chain uses TRBV2 and TRBJ2-7, with D possibly matching TRBD2 (5 bases). This CDR3 region has 14 residues. V gave up 3 bases and J gave up 3 bases, with 12 bases separating them. CDR1 is SNHLY, CDR2 FYNNEI, per germline.

This rearrangement joins TRBV2 to TRBJ1-3; D might be TRBD1 (6 bases). The germline V gene has CDR1 SNHLY and CDR2 FYNNEI. Trimming took off 5 bases at V and 2 bases at J, with 13 bases between the two ends. The CDR3 spans 15 residues. Here the CDR3 DNA reads TGTGCCAGCAGTACAGAGGGACACCCTGGAAACACCATATATTTT. Translated: CASSTEGHPGNTIYF.